These 20 T cell receptor beta chains were sequenced from one sample in a study of blood T cells in healthy people across ages. Combining a sample-barcoded 5' primer with a J-beta primer mix, a second PCR ran for about 7 to 12 cycles. TCRdb redid the calling of the 5' RACE reads with MiXCR, one entry per CDR3 protein. Of 850,000 to 1,000,000 distinct CDR3 sequences listed, roughly 52% were seen once; the top ten hold 10% to 15%. The specimen sequenced was blood. The receptors were sampled from a man aged 25 to 40 in good health.

A word on this clonotype: One junction end does not reproduce the germline sequence, and a read error may be involved. This chain uses TRBV7-9 with TRBJ2-4; D gene uncertain. The assigned J gene may be wrong: the sequence end matches TRBJ2-7 better. Germline V gene lookup returns CDR1 SEHNR and CDR2 FQNEAQ (reference sequence). The CDR3 covers 12 residues. As DNA, the CDR3 is TGTTCCAGCAGCTTCCCGGATGGCGAGCAGTACTTC. Translating it yields CSSSFPDGEQYF.

In this sample, this clonotype turned up a few times. The V and J genes are TRBV12-3 or TRBV12-4 and TRBJ2-6; D is unclear. The CDR3 sequence is 11 residues long. Trimming took 4 bases from V and 11 from J, leaving 6 bases between them. Here the CDR3 DNA reads TGTGCCAGCAGTTCCCGTGACGTCCTGACTTTC. Encoded protein: CASSSRDVLTF.

This clonotype occurred a few times. This chain joins TRBV20-1 and TRBJ1-5; D possibly corresponds to TRBD1 (5 bases). CDR3 length: 14 residues. Germline V gives CDR1 DFQATT, CDR2 SNEGSKA (reference sequence). Trimming cost V 4 bases and J 2 bases, with 12 bases left between them. The chain's CDR3 is CSATGGGGNQPQHF. The CDR3, as DNA: TGCAGTGCTACAGGCGGGGGAGGCAATCAGCCCCAGCATTTT.

This chain links TRBV4-2 with TRBJ2-3; TRBD2 matches 10 bases. Germline V gives CDR1 LGHNA, CDR2 YNFKEQ. The CDR3 contains 17 residues. The trim removed 1 base at V and 5 bases at J, leaving 9 bases unmatched. Here the CDR3 reads CASSQVSTSGAEDTQYF. The DNA of the CDR3 is TGTGCCAGCAGCCAAGTCTCCACTAGCGGGGCGGAAGATACGCAGTATTTT.

The chain's CDR3 is CASSQARGELFF. DNA of the CDR3: TGTGCCAGCAGCCAAGCTCGGGGGGAGCTGTTTTTT. The gene calls are TRBV3-1 and TRBJ2-2; D not certain. This CDR3 is 12 amino acids long. Trimming stripped 1 base from V and 8 bases from J, with 5 bases between. The germline gives CDR1 LGHDT, CDR2 YNNKEL (reference sequence).

The chain is built from TRBV5-1 and TRBJ1-2, with D tentatively TRBD1 (6 bases). The V end was cut by 4 bases, the J end by 4 bases, with 17 bases between. This CDR3 contains 15 residues. CDR1 and CDR2 (germline): SGHRS, YFSETQ. The CDR3 sequence: CASSTGTRGGYGYTF. CDR3 sequence (DNA): TGCGCCAGCAGCACCGGGACACGAGGTGGCTATGGCTACACCTTC.

This clonotype has a handful of counts. The chain links TRBV3-1 to TRBJ1-4; 8 bases fit TRBD1. CDR1 and CDR2 (germline): LGHDT, YNNKEL (reference sequence). There are 14 residues in the CDR3. V trimming: 4 bases; J trimming: 12 bases; junction bases outside the gene matches: 10. This CDR3 is CASSPRDRRRELFF. The CDR3 bases are TGTGCCAGCAGCCCTAGGGACAGGAGAAGGGAACTGTTTTTT.

The V gene is TRBV30, the J gene TRBJ1-6, with D tentatively TRBD1 (5 bases). This CDR3 region has 13 residues. The V end lost 7 bases, the J end lost 7 bases, and 14 bases lay between the germline ends. From germline, CDR1 is GTSNPN and CDR2 SVGIG (reference sequence). The CDR3 reads CASSRQSNSPLHF. CDR3 nucleotide sequence: TGTGCCTCCTCTCGACAGTCGAATTCACCCCTCCACTTT.

This chain links TRBV28 with TRBJ1-2; D is possibly TRBD1 (5 bases). Germline CDR1 reads MDHEN; CDR2 reads SYDVKM. V lost 3 bases, J lost 4 bases, and 9 bases lay in between. The CDR3 has 13 residues. The CDR3 is CASSFTRAYGYTF. The CDR3, as DNA: TGTGCCAGCAGTTTCACCAGGGCCTATGGCTACACCTTC.

A few counts support this clonotype. V usage is TRBV5-1 and J usage is TRBJ2-3; D is unclear. V was clipped by 1 base and J by 4 bases, with 10 bases between them. The CDR3 runs to 14 residues. Germline V lookup: CDR1 SGHRS, CDR2 YFSETQ. CDR3 in DNA: TGCGCCAGCAGCTTGATGGGGTCAGCAGATACGCAGTATTTT. This encodes CASSLMGSADTQYF.

The chain employs TRBV10-3 and TRBJ2-5, with D possibly matching TRBD1 (6 bases). The J call is in doubt because the DNA end fits TRBJ2-4 better. The length of the CDR3 is 11 residues. From germline, CDR1 is ENHRY and CDR2 SYGVKD. CDR3 in amino acids: CATLGGGIQYF. CDR3 DNA sequence: TGTGCCACTCTTGGGGGCGGCATTCAGTACTTC.

The rearrangement joins TRBV7-2 to TRBJ2-4, with TRBD1 matching over 7 bases. J lost 1 base, V lost 3 bases, and 3 bases had no gene match. The CDR3 is 15 residues long. Germline V gene data show CDR1 as SGHTA and CDR2 as FQGNSA. This CDR3 reads CASSFQGDAKNIQYF. The CDR3 DNA sequence: TGTGCCAGCAGCTTCCAGGGGGACGCCAAAAACATTCAGTACTTC.

This clonotype was seen a few times. The V and J genes are TRBV5-5 and TRBJ2-5; TRBD1 matches 10 bases. The CDR3 is 13 amino acids. In germline, CDR1 is SGHKS, CDR2 YYEKEE (reference sequence). Trimming cost V 6 bases and J 4 bases; bases outside gene matches: 3. The CDR3 loop is CASTRQGAETQYF. The CDR3 DNA follows: TGTGCCAGCACCAGACAGGGGGCAGAGACCCAGTACTTC.

CDR3 coding DNA: TGCAGTGCTAGAGCGGGACTAGCGGACCTCGAGTACTTC. Protein: CSARAGLADLEYF. This chain connects TRBV20-1 to TRBJ2-4, with TRBD2 matching over 11 bases. This CDR3 has 13 amino acids. CDR1 and CDR2 (germline): DFQATT, SNEGSKA (reference sequence). V dropped 1 base and J dropped 14; count of bases not matched to a gene: 7.

In DNA form, the CDR3 reads TGCGCCAGCAGCTTGGGTGGGACAAGATATGGCTACACCTTC. Its translation: CASSLGGTRYGYTF. The V call is TRBV5-1, the J call TRBJ1-2, with D tentatively TRBD1 (6 bases). Trimming took off 0 bases at V and 5 bases at J, with 11 bases between the two ends. Germline assignment: CDR1 SGHRS and CDR2 YFSETQ. The length of the CDR3 is 14 residues.

The chain couples TRBV11-2 to TRBJ2-1; no definite D call. Trimming cost V 5 bases and J 6 bases, with 11 bases left between them. CDR1 is SGHAT and CDR2 is FQNNGV in the germline V gene. The CDR3 consists of 13 residues. DNA for the CDR3: TGTGCCAGCAGCCCACGTAGTCGCAATGAGCAGTTCTTC. The encoded protein is CASSPRSRNEQFF.

The gene calls are TRBV12-3 or TRBV12-4 and TRBJ1-6; D remains ambiguous. V was shortened by 5 bases and J by 0 bases, with 11 bases between the two germline ends. The CDR3 has 16 residues. CDR3 DNA sequence: TGTGCCAGCAGTCGGCGGGGAAGCTCCTATAATTCACCCCTCCACTTT. It codes for CASSRRGSSYNSPLHF.

The count of this clonotype is one. The V call is TRBV7-9, the J call TRBJ1-2, with TRBD1 matching over 8 bases. CDR1 is SEHNR and CDR2 is FQNEAQ in the germline V gene (reference sequence). This CDR3 spans 16 amino acids. Trimming cost V 4 bases and J 4 bases; bases outside gene matches: 11. The CDR3 DNA follows: TGTGCCAGCAGCTATGGGCAGGGGGCTAACTCCTATGGCTACACCTTC. Translating it yields CASSYGQGANSYGYTF.

V usage is TRBV10-3 and J usage is TRBJ2-3; 13 bases are a match to TRBD2. Germline V gene lookup returns CDR1 ENHRY and CDR2 SYGVKD. The CDR3 runs to 19 residues. V was pared by 3 bases and J by 3 bases, with 12 bases of the junction left unmatched. The CDR3 is CAISDSGTSGDPTTDTQYF. The CDR3 nucleotides read TGTGCCATCAGTGACTCCGGGACTAGCGGGGACCCCACGACAGATACGCAGTATTTT.

This chain joins TRBV27 and TRBJ1-2; 8 bases line up with TRBD1. The CDR3 totals 14 residues. The germline V gene encodes CDR1 MNHEY and CDR2 SMNVEV (reference sequence). V shed 6 bases, J shed 7 bases, and the junction held 10 bases outside the gene matches. The CDR3 sequence: CASSTDGQGRGYTF. For the CDR3, the DNA is TGTGCCAGCAGCACTGACGGACAGGGACGTGGCTACACCTTC.